The present TCR beta chain was sequenced within a study of read filtering for tumor transcriptome and immune sequencing. Study at large: Per sample, TCR-region reads ranged about 3.5 to 11 million by IR-seq, about 75 to 1273 by RNA-seq.

The CDR3 extends over 11 amino acids. V shed 3 bases and J shed 5 bases, with 5 bases lying between them. Per germline, CDR1 SQVTM and CDR2 ANQGSEA. From roughly 0.4 ug of RNA, a library with molecular barcoded alpha/delta and beta/gamma adaptors was made. A single record per CDR3 protein comes from TCRdb applying MiXCR to the reads. The data contain approximately 50,000 distinct CDR3 sequences, 20% to 25% of them singletons. Sampling of bone marrow took place during active disease in every patient. Whole-study findings and limits: Sorted CD138-negative bone marrow cells were not purified T cells.

The table lists this clonotype with many counts. What it binds is unknown. The rearrangement uses TRBV29-1 and TRBJ2-1; D is undetermined. The TCR originated in a donor at least 40 years old with multiple myeloma. Sequencing was carried out using a population of CD138-negative cells sorted from bone marrow. The CDR3 region has the DNA TGCAGCGTTGATTCAAACAATGAGCAGTTCTTC. Translated, it gives CSVDSNNEQFF.